Below, 9 T cell receptor beta chains from the same sample are listed, as sequenced in a study of T cells in Graves' hyperthyroidism and ophthalmopathy. RNA transcripts were the template for amplifying TCR beta CDR3 regions. Researchers ran a first-round RT-PCR on the TCR CDR3 using the HTBI primer set. TCRdb redid the calling of the multiplex PCR reads with MiXCR, one entry per CDR3 protein. The table has 400,000 or so distinct CDR3 sequences, 11% to 15% seen once. Specimen: blood. These receptors came from a man aged 45 to 65 with Graves' ophthalmopathy.

This chain links TRBV29-1 with TRBJ1-2; D is unclear. In germline, CDR1 is SQVTM, CDR2 ANQGSEA. This CDR3 spans 13 amino acids. Trimming took 6 bases from V and 7 from J, leaving 18 bases between them. The CDR3 loop is CSVITPVGFGYTF. DNA of the CDR3: TGCAGCGTCATTACTCCCGTGGGATTTGGCTACACCTTC. Looking up the rest from reference TRBV29-1 and TRBJ1-2 gives the full variable domain: SAVISQKPSRDICQRGTSLTIQCQVDSQVTMMFWYRQQPGQSLTLIATANQGSEATYESGFVIDKFPISRPNLTFSTLTVSNMSPEDSSIYLCSVITPVGFGYTFGSGTRLTVV.

This clonotype was counted ten times or more. CDR3: CASSLKAFTNYEQYF. CDR3 sequence (DNA): TGTGCCAGCAGCTTAAAAGCGTTTACGAACTACGAGCAGTACTTC. The V and J genes are TRBV7-8 and TRBJ2-7; D remains ambiguous. CDR3 length equals 15 residues. Per germline, CDR1 SGHVS and CDR2 FQNEAQ. Trimming cost V 2 bases and J 3 bases, with 14 bases left between them.

This clonotype was found a few times. This sequence may be a read error, since a much larger clone differs from it by one base. The V call is TRBV11-3, the J call TRBJ2-7; D gene uncertain. The germline gives CDR1 SGHNT, CDR2 YENEEA. This CDR3 contains 14 residues. V was pared by 3 bases and J by 7 bases, with 16 bases between. The DNA of the CDR3 is TGTGCCAGCAGCTTTCCGGCCTCCTACCGGGAGCAGTACTTC. The encoded protein is CASSFPASYREQYF.

The V gene is TRBV20-1, the J gene TRBJ2-1; 9 bases agree with TRBD2. V was clipped by 1 base and J by 13 bases; unmatched bases: 14. Germline V CDR1 and CDR2: DFQATT, SNEGSKA (reference sequence). This CDR3 is built from 15 residues. The chain's CDR3 is CSARGISGSIGPQFF. Here the CDR3 DNA reads TGCAGTGCTAGAGGGATTAGCGGGAGTATCGGTCCACAGTTCTTC.

This clonotype has only one observation. J is TRBJ1-1 and V is TRBV5-6; no firm D call. Germline values: CDR1 SGHDT, CDR2 YYEEEE. This CDR3 contains 11 residues. Deletions cut 1 base from V and 6 bases from J, with 4 bases between. CDR3 in DNA: TGTGCCAGCAGCTTGAGCTCTGAAGCTTTCTTT. As protein: CASSLSSEAFF. Full variable domain (missing parts from reference TRBV5-6 and TRBJ1-1): DAGVTQSPTHLIKTRGQQVTLRCSPKSGHDTVSWYQQALGQGPQFIFQYYEEEERQRGNFPDRFSGHQFPNYSSELNVNALLLGDSALYLCASSLSSEAFFGQGTRLTVV.

This clonotype was seen repeatedly, ten times or more. The gene calls are TRBV5-6 and TRBJ2-2, with D unresolved. The germline V gene has CDR1 SGHDT and CDR2 YYEEEE. Deletions cut 1 base from V and 0 bases from J, with 7 bases between. The CDR3 is 15 residues long. The CDR3 sequence is CASSLTRTNTGELFF. The CDR3, as DNA: TGTGCCAGCAGCTTGACAAGGACGAACACCGGGGAGCTGTTTTTT.

The rearrangement uses TRBV28 and TRBJ2-3; 8 bases line up with TRBD1. After removal of 9 bases from V and 4 bases from J, the junction contained 9 bases not matched to a gene. The CDR3 spans 14 residues. Germline assignment: CDR1 MDHEN and CDR2 SYDVKM. The CDR3 loop is CASVQGGLSDTQYF. In nucleotides, the CDR3 is TGTGCCAGTGTACAGGGGGGATTATCAGATACGCAGTATTTT.

This clonotype was seen repeatedly, ten times or more. This chain joins TRBV20-1 and TRBJ2-1; 8 bases align to TRBD2. The CDR3 totals 17 residues. Germline loops: CDR1 DFQATT, CDR2 SNEGSKA (reference sequence). V lost 3 bases to trimming and J lost 7 bases; unmatched junction nucleotides: 17. CDR3 residues: CSASPREDRAWYNEQFF. The CDR3 bases are TGCAGTGCTAGCCCGCGGGAGGACAGAGCATGGTATAATGAGCAGTTCTTC.

The chain is built from TRBV5-6 and TRBJ1-1; the match to TRBD1 covers 9 bases. Trimming took 4 bases from V and 1 from J; bases not matched to a gene: 5. In germline, CDR1 is SGHDT, CDR2 YYEEEE. This CDR3 region has 15 residues. The CDR3 bases are TGTGCCAGCAGCCGAAGGGACAGGGAGAACACTGAAGCTTTCTTT. This sequence encodes CASSRRDRENTEAFF. Full variable domain (outside the CDR3, taken from reference TRBV5-6 and TRBJ1-1): DAGVTQSPTHLIKTRGQQVTLRCSPKSGHDTVSWYQQALGQGPQFIFQYYEEEERQRGNFPDRFSGHQFPNYSSELNVNALLLGDSALYLCASSRRDRENTEAFFGQGTRLTVV.